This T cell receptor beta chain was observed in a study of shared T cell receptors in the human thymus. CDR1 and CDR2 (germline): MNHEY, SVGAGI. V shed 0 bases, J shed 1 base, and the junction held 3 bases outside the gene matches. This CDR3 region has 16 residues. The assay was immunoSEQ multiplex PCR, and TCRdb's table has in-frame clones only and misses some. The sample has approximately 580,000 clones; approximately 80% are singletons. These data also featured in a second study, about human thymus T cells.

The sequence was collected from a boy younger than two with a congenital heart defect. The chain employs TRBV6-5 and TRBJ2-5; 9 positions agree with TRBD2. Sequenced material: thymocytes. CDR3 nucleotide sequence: TGTGCCAGCAGTTACTCGGAGCGGGAGGCCCAAGAGACCCAGTACTTC. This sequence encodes CASSYSEREAQETQYF.